The 26 T cell receptor beta chains given below trace back to one sample, sequenced in a study of identical twins. TCRdb analysed the 5' RACE reads with MiXCR anew, one entry per CDR3 protein. Of about 530,000 distinct CDR3 sequences listed, around 24% are singletons. The data also belong to a second study, concerning yellow fever vaccine responses in identical twins.

Sequenced input: CD4+ T cells sorted from blood. These receptors were obtained from a woman aged 18 to 35 in good health.

The chain couples TRBV7-9 to TRBJ2-1; D remains ambiguous. CDR1 and CDR2 (germline): SEHNR, FQNEAQ (reference sequence). Trimming removed 4 bases from V and 6 bases from J, with 7 bases in between. The CDR3 covers 12 residues. The CDR3 sequence is CASSSPFNEQFF. CDR3 nucleotides: TGTGCCAGCAGCTCTCCTTTCAATGAGCAGTTCTTC.

This clonotype came up a few times. V gene TRBV6-5 combines with J gene TRBJ2-1, with 8 bases fitting TRBD2. V lost 4 bases to trimming and J lost 8 bases; unmatched junction nucleotides: 13. Looked up from germline, CDR1 is MNHEY and CDR2 is SVGAGI. This CDR3 spans 16 amino acids. The CDR3 protein is CASSSRRAGDNDEQFF. CDR3 sequence (DNA): TGTGCCAGCAGTTCCCGTCGAGCGGGGGACAACGATGAGCAGTTCTTC.

This clonotype was recorded a few times. The rearrangement joins TRBV6-1 to TRBJ1-5; possibly TRBD1 for D (6 bases). V lost 8 bases to trimming and J lost 2 bases, with 13 bases between them. CDR1 and CDR2 (germline): MNHNS, SASEGT. The CDR3 has 14 amino acids. The CDR3 reads CASRAGGGNQPQHF. CDR3 bases: TGTGCCAGCCGCGCCGGGGGCGGCAATCAGCCCCAGCATTTT.

The V and J genes are TRBV12-3 or TRBV12-4 and TRBJ1-6; 9 bases are shared with TRBD1. J was trimmed by 7 bases and V by 5 bases; bases with no gene match: 3. The CDR3 sequence is 14 residues long. CDR3 nucleotides: TGTGCCAGCAGTACCGGGACAGGGAATTCACCCCTCCACTTT. Its protein product is CASSTGTGNSPLHF.

The V call is TRBV10-3, the J call TRBJ1-2, with TRBD1 matching 8 bases. In germline, CDR1 is ENHRY, CDR2 SYGVKD. V gave up 5 bases and J gave up 5 bases; unmatched junction bases: 22. The CDR3 sequence is 19 residues long. CDR3 in DNA: TGTGCCATCAGTCAGGACAGGGTGGGGGGTACGGCATTGGCATATGGCTACACCTTC. Translation gives CAISQDRVGGTALAYGYTF.

The CDR3 nucleotides read TGCAGTGGACTAGCGGGAGGAATTGAGACCCAGTACTTC. This codes for CSGLAGGIETQYF. The rearrangement links TRBV20-1 to TRBJ2-5; 13 nucleotides match TRBD2. This CDR3 contains 13 residues. V lost 7 bases to trimming and J lost 5 bases; unmatched junction nucleotides: 4. From germline, CDR1 is DFQATT and CDR2 SNEGSKA (reference sequence).

Only a few counts were recorded for this clonotype. The rearrangement uses TRBV5-1 and TRBJ2-3; perhaps TRBD1 as D (5 bases). CDR1 is SGHRS and CDR2 is YFSETQ in the germline V gene. Trimming removed 0 bases from V and 6 bases from J, with 20 bases in between. This CDR3 is built from 17 residues. In DNA, the CDR3 is TGCGCCAGCAGCTTGGTAGGCCAGGGAATCAGTACGGATACGCAGTATTTT. As protein: CASSLVGQGISTDTQYF.

CDR3 amino acids: CSAGLVHGTGELFF. The CDR3 DNA reads TGCAGTGCTGGACTAGTCCACGGCACCGGGGAGCTGTTTTTT. The chain uses TRBV20-1 and TRBJ2-2; 7 bases line up with TRBD2. J was trimmed by 4 bases and V by 5 bases; bases with no gene match: 7. Germline V gene sequence: CDR1 DFQATT, CDR2 SNEGSKA (reference sequence). The CDR3 runs 14 residues.

This clonotype was detected ten times or more. The genes are TRBV20-1 and TRBJ2-5; either TRBD1 or TRBD2 may fit D (5 bases each). V lost 0 bases and J lost 6, with 11 bases in between. The CDR3 is 13 residues long. Per germline, CDR1 DFQATT and CDR2 SNEGSKA (reference sequence). The CDR3 bases are TGCAGTGCTAGAGATGGGGGTTGGCAGACCCAGTACTTC. Protein product: CSARDGGWQTQYF.

The chain employs TRBV18 and TRBJ2-2; 7 nucleotides line up with TRBD1. V trimming: 0 bases; J trimming: 0 bases; junction bases outside the gene matches: 1. Germline CDR1 KGHSH, CDR2 LQKENI. This CDR3 has 16 residues. CDR3 sequence: CASSPPTGSNTGELFF. The CDR3 region has the DNA TGTGCCAGCTCACCACCGACAGGGTCGAACACCGGGGAGCTGTTTTTT.

The chain combines TRBV9 with TRBJ2-5; 7 bases match TRBD2. Trimming cost V 2 bases and J 0 bases; bases outside gene matches: 4. The CDR3 runs to 15 residues. CDR1 and CDR2 from the germline V gene are SGDLS and YYNGEE. This CDR3 reads CASSVGEGYQETQYF. The CDR3 DNA reads TGTGCCAGCAGCGTCGGGGAGGGGTACCAAGAGACCCAGTACTTC.

This clonotype was found once. The rearrangement joins TRBV28 to TRBJ2-5, with TRBD2 matching 10 bases. Germline V lookup: CDR1 MDHEN, CDR2 SYDVKM. The CDR3 covers 15 residues. V shed 4 bases and J 4 bases; nucleotides not matched to a gene: 6. The CDR3 nucleotides are TGTGCCAGCAGTTCCACAGCGGGGGGGGGAGAGACCCAGTACTTC. Translating gives CASSSTAGGGETQYF.

This clonotype was picked up a small number of times. The chain employs TRBV3-1 and TRBJ1-5; D not certain. CDR3 length equals 16 residues. Germline CDR1 is LGHDT and CDR2 is YNNKEL (reference sequence). Trimming pared 1 base from V and 2 bases from J, leaving 12 bases between. CDR3 loop: CASSQGGGSGNQPQHF. The DNA of the CDR3 is TGTGCCAGCAGCCAAGGAGGAGGGTCGGGCAATCAGCCCCAGCATTTT.

This clonotype turned up a few times. The chain uses TRBV12-3 or TRBV12-4 and TRBJ1-1, with D possibly TRBD1 on 5 matching bases. Trimming took 6 bases from V and 4 from J, leaving 15 bases between them. There are 14 residues in the CDR3. DNA of the CDR3: TGTGCCAGCAGACGAGACGGGGGGACCACTGAAGCTTTCTTT. Translation: CASRRDGGTTEAFF.

This clonotype was detected only a few times. The genes are TRBV27 and TRBJ2-5, with 7 bases fitting TRBD2. V lost 2 bases, J lost 2 bases, and 11 bases stayed unmatched. CDR1 MNHEY and CDR2 SMNVEV come from the germline V gene (reference sequence). The CDR3 is made up of 17 amino acids. CDR3 residues: CASSLTSRTRRQETQYF. CDR3 nucleotide sequence: TGTGCCAGCAGTTTAACCTCCCGGACTAGGAGACAAGAGACCCAGTACTTC.

This clonotype was detected once. This chain uses TRBV6-2 or TRBV6-3 with TRBJ2-1; tentative D call: TRBD2 (5 bases). Germline CDR1 is MNHEY and CDR2 is SVGEGT. This CDR3 is 12 amino acids long. Trimming removed 2 bases from V and 12 bases from J, with 11 bases in between. The CDR3 is CASSYVAAGQFF. DNA of the CDR3: TGTGCCAGCAGTTACGTTGCGGCGGGGCAGTTCTTC.

The chain recombines TRBV11-2 with TRBJ2-6; TRBD1 aligns across 8 bases. The CDR3 is made up of 18 amino acids. Germline V gene data show CDR1 as SGHAT and CDR2 as FQNNGV. V shed 6 bases, J shed 1 base, and the junction held 11 bases outside the gene matches. Here the CDR3 DNA reads TGTGCCAGCAGTTCTCTGTCAGGGGGCGGGTCTGGGGCCAACGTCCTGACTTTC. It encodes CASSSLSGGGSGANVLTF.

The chain joins TRBV7-8 to TRBJ1-5; D is possibly TRBD1 (6 bases). This CDR3 is built from 14 residues. Germline V lookup: CDR1 SGHVS, CDR2 FQNEAQ. V lost 5 bases and J 1 base, leaving 9 bases between the germline ends. The CDR3 DNA reads TGTGCCAGCAGCGTAACAGGGAGCAATCAGCCCCAGCATTTT. The encoded protein is CASSVTGSNQPQHF. The full variable domain, completed using reference TRBV7-8 and TRBJ1-5, is GAGVSQSPRYKVAKRGQDVALRCDPISGHVSLFWYQQALGQGPEFLTYFQNEAQLDKSGLPSDRFFAERPEGSVSTLKIQRTQQEDSAVYLCASSVTGSNQPQHFGDGTRLSIL.

This clonotype was observed a few times. This chain joins TRBV2 and TRBJ2-1; TRBD1 agrees at 7 bases. The CDR3 consists of 13 residues. Germline CDR1 reads SNHLY; CDR2 reads FYNNEI. V lost 6 bases to trimming and J lost 6 bases; unmatched junction nucleotides: 5. As DNA, the CDR3 is TGTGCCAGCAGAGAGGGACAGCCCAATGAGCAGTTCTTC. Protein product: CASREGQPNEQFF.

This rearrangement joins TRBV6-6 to TRBJ2-2; no definite D call. The CDR3 is made up of 13 amino acids. Germline V lookup: CDR1 MNHNY, CDR2 SVGAGI (reference sequence). With 7 bases removed from V and 6 bases from J, the gap between germline ends came to 12 bases. CDR3 DNA: TGTGCCAGCAATCCCCGTCAACCCGGGGAGCTGTTTTTT. It specifies CASNPRQPGELFF.

This clonotype was seen only a few times. V is TRBV15 and J is TRBJ1-5; D uncertain. CDR1 and CDR2 (germline): LNHNV, YYDKDF (reference sequence). The CDR3 extends over 16 amino acids. Trimming cost V 4 bases and J 2 bases, with 15 bases left between them. The CDR3 loop is CATSTRTGIGNQPQHF. CDR3 coding DNA: TGTGCCACCAGCACAAGGACGGGGATCGGCAATCAGCCCCAGCATTTT.

This clonotype was observed a few times. The CDR3 DNA sequence: TGTGCCAGCAGGGGTGGTAGCGGGAGAAGTAATGAGCAGTTCTTC. It specifies CASRGGSGRSNEQFF. The chain joins TRBV7-3 to TRBJ2-1, with 9 bases matching TRBD2. The CDR3 is 15 residues long. The germline gives CDR1 SGHTA, CDR2 FQGTGA. V lost 6 bases, J lost 7 bases, and 10 bases stayed unmatched.

This clonotype appeared a few times. V and J are TRBV10-3 and TRBJ1-6; 7 bases map to TRBD1. Trimming took 6 bases from V and 6 from J; bases not matched to a gene: 2. This CDR3 region has 13 residues. Germline values: CDR1 ENHRY, CDR2 SYGVKD. In nucleotides, the CDR3 is TGTGCCATCAGGAACAGGGGTAATTCACCCCTCCACTTT. This translates into CAIRNRGNSPLHF.

This clonotype occurred a few times. J is TRBJ2-7 and V is TRBV20-1, with D unclear. Trimming removed 3 bases at V and 2 bases at J, with 8 bases between. Germline CDR1 DFQATT, CDR2 SNEGSKA (reference sequence). The CDR3 totals 12 residues. The CDR3 is CSASGRTYEQYF. The CDR3 DNA reads TGCAGTGCTAGCGGTCGAACCTACGAGCAGTACTTC.

CDR3 loop: CASSASGTGSYNEQFF. In DNA, the CDR3 is TGCGCCAGCAGCGCTTCCGGGACAGGGTCCTACAATGAGCAGTTCTTC. J is TRBJ2-1 and V is TRBV4-1, with 9 bases that match TRBD1. Germline loops: CDR1 MGHRA, CDR2 YSYEKL. This CDR3 comprises 16 residues. With 5 bases clipped from V and 1 base from J, the junction kept 6 bases outside the gene matches.

The chain links TRBV15 to TRBJ1-2; TRBD1 aligns across 7 bases. Germline loops: CDR1 LNHNV, CDR2 YYDKDF (reference sequence). The CDR3 spans 13 residues. V dropped 1 base and J dropped 10; count of bases not matched to a gene: 6. CDR3 sequence (DNA): TGTGCCACCAGCAGAGGCGACAGGGAAGACTACACCTTC. It translates to CATSRGDREDYTF.